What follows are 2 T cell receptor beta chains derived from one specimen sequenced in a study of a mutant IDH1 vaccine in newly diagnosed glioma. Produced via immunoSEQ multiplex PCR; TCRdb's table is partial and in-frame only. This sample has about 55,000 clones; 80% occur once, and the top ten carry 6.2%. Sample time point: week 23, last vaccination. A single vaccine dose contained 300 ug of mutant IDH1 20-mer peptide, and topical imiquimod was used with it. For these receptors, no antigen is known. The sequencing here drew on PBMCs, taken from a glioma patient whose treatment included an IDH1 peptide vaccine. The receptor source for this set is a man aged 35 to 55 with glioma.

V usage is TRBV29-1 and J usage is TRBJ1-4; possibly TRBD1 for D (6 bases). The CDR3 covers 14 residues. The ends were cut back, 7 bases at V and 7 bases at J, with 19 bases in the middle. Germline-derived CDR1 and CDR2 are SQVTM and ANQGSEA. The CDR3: CSAGGGVGGEKLFF. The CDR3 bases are TGCAGCGCCGGAGGGGGGGTTGGCGGTGAAAAACTGTTTTTT.

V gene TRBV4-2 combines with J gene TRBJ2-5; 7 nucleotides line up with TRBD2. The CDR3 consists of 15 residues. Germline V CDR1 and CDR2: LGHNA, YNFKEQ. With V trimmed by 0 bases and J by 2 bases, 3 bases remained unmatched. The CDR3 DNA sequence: TGTGCCAGCAGCCAAGATCCGCGGGGGCAAGAGACCCAGTACTTC. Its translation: CASSQDPRGQETQYF.